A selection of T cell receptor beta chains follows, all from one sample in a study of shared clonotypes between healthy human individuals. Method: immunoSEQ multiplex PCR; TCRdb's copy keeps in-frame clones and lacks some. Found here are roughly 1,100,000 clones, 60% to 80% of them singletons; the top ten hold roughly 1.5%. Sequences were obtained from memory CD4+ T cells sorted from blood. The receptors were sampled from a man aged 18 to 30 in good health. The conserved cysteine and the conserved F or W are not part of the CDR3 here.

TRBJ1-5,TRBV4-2,ASSQGTYRESNQPQH
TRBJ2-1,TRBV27,ASSLFQGIEQF
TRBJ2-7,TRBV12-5,ASSSLYEQY
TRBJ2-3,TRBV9,ASSEGPAGTRGY
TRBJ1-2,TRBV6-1,ASSGLFSRDGYT
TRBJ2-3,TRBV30,AWSMTRADTQY
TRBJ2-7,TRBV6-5,ASSVTGGGSYEQY
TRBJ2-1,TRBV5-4,ASSLDGGTRGSEQF
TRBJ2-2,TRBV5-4,ASSLGGYDTGELF
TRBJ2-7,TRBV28,ASSLSASGSYEQY
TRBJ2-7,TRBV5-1,ASSSSTGGPYEQY
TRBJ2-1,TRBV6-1,ASQLTSGGANEQF
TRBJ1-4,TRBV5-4,ASSLNPNQANEKLF
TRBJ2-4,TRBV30,AWSGENIQY
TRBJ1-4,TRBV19,ASTRPQGRTNEKLF
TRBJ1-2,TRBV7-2,ASSEFPGTGGRGYT
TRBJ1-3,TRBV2,ASSLEGGSGNTIY
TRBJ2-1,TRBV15,ATSRAGTGVNEQF
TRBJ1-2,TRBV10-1,ASNLTGRGYDPLPHNYGYT
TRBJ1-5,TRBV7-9,ASSEGALQPQH
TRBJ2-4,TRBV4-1,ASSLLGTPKNIQY
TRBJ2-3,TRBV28,ASRTTRGDTQY
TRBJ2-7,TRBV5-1,ASSYGSLKPDSYEQY
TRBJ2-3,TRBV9,ASSPRTSGWDTQY
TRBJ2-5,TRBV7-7,ASSSLQGGETQY
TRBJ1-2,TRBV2,ASSPQEIRGYT
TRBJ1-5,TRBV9,ASSGSGGGQPQH
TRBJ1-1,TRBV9,ASSPFRVVDTEAF
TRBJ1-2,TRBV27,ASSSGGNYGYT
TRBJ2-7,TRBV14,ASSRSGGSYEQY
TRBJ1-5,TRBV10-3,AISDQGGQPQH
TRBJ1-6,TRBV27,ASRKWLENSPLH
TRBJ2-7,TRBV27,ASSRQGSGVYEQY
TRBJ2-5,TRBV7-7,ASSLLRGSSETQY
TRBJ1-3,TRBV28,ASSLRVSSGNTIY
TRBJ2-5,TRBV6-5,ASSSSSGATH
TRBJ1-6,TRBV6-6,ASRPDRLNSPLH
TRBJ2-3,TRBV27,ASSIKGGPTYTQY
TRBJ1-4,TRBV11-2,ASSLYRGATNEKLF
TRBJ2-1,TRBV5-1,ASSGLAGGRGNEQF
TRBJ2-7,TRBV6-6,ASRGVDYEQY
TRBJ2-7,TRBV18,ASSRGLASHEQY
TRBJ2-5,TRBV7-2,ASSFRTMGMETQY
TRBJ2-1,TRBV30,AWSVGGSSYNEQF
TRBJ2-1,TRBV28,ASGTSYNEQF
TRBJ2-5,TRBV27,ASSPTYSGAYQETQY
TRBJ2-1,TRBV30,AWTLSNEQF
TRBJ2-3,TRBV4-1,ASSDSGTYASTDTQY
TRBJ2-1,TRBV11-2,ASSLTSGTYNEQF
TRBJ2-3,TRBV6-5,ASIPLGRGTDTQY
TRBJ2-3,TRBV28,ASSPITTRLAGGSRAQY
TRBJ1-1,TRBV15,AIRRQGRAEAF
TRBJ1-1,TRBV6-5,ASSYSRTGNTEAF
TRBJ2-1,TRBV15,ATSRDRGLEQF
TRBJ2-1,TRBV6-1,ASSVQGTNNEQF
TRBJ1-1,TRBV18,ASSRAGGTEAF
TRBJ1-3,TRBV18,ASSPAGQGHSGNTIY
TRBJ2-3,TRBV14,ASSLERGSYTDTQY